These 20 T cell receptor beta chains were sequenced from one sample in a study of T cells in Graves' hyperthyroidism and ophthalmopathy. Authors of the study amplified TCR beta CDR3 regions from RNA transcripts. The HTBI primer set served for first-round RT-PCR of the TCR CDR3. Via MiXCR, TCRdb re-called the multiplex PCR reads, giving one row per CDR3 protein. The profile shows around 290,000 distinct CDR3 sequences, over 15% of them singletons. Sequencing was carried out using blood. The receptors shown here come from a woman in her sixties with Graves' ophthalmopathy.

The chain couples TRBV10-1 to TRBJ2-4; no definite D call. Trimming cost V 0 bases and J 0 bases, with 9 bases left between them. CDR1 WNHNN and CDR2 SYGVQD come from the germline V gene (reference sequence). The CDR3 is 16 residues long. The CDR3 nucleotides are TGCGCCAGCAGTGAGTCTGGCGAAGTAGCCAAAAACATTCAGTACTTC. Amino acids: CASSESGEVAKNIQYF.

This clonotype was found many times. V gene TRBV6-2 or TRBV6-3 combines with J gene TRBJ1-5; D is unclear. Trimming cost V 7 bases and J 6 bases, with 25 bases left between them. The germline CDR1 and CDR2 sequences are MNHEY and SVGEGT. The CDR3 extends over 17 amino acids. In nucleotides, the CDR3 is TGTGCCAGCACCCAATTGCGGGATTCAGGCACGGGTCAGCCCCAGCATTTT. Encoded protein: CASTQLRDSGTGQPQHF.

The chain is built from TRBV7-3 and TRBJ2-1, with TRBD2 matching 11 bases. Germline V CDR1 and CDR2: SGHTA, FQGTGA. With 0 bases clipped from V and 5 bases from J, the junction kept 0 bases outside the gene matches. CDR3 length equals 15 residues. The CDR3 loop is CASSLTLAGDNEQFF. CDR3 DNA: TGTGCCAGCAGCTTAACACTAGCGGGAGACAATGAGCAGTTCTTC.

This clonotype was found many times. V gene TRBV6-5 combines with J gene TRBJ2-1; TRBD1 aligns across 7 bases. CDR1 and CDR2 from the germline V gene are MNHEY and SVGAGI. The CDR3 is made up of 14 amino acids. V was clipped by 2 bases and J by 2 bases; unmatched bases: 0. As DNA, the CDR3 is TGTGCCAGCAGTTACACAGGGGCCTACAATGAGCAGTTCTTC. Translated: CASSYTGAYNEQFF.

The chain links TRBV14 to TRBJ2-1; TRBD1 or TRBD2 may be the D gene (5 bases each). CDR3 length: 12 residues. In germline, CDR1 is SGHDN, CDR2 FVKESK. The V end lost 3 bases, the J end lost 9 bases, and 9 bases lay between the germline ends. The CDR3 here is CASSQGEFEQFF. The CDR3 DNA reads TGTGCCAGCAGCCAGGGGGAATTTGAGCAGTTCTTC.

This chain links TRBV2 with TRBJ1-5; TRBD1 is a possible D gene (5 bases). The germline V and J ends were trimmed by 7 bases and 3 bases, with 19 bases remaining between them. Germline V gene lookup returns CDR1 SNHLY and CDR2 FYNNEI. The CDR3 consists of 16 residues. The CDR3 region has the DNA TGTGCCAGCAATCCCCGGGGCGGAGGGTACAATCAGCCCCAGCATTTT. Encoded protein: CASNPRGGGYNQPQHF.

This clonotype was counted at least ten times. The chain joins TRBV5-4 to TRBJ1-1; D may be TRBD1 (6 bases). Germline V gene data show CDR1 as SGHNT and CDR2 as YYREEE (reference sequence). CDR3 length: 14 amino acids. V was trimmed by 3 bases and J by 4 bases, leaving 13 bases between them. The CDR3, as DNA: TGTGCCAGCAGCTGGGGGCTGGTCGGCACTGAAGCTTTCTTT. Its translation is CASSWGLVGTEAFF.

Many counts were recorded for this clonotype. CDR3 loop: CASSYVYGSRDREGTQYF. Here the CDR3 DNA reads TGTGCCAGCAGTTACGTCTATGGGTCCCGGGACAGGGAAGGGACCCAGTACTTC. This rearrangement joins TRBV6-2 or TRBV6-3 to TRBJ2-5, with 9 bases aligning to TRBD1. The junction had 17 bases not matched to a gene; V was cut back by 2 bases and J by 7 bases. CDR1 is MNHEY and CDR2 is SVGEGT in the germline V gene. The CDR3 loop spans 18 amino acids.

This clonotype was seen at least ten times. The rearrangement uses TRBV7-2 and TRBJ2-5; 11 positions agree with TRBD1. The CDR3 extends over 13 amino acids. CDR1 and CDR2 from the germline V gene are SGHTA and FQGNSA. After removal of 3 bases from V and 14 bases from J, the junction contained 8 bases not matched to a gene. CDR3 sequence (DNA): TGTGCCAGCAGCTTTTCGGGACAGGGGGTACGATACTTC. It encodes CASSFSGQGVRYF.

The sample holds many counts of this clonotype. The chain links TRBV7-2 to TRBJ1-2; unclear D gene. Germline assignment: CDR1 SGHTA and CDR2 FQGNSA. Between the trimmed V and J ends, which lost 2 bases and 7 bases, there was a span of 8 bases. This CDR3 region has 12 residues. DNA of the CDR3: TGTGCCAGCAGCTTATGGGGAGGTGGCTACACCTTC. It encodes CASSLWGGGYTF.

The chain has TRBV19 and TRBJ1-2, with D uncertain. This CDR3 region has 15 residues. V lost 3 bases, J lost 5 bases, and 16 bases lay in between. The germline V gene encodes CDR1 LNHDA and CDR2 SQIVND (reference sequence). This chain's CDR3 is CASSIPDDRTYGYTF. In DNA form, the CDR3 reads TGTGCCAGTAGTATTCCCGACGACCGTACGTATGGCTACACCTTC.

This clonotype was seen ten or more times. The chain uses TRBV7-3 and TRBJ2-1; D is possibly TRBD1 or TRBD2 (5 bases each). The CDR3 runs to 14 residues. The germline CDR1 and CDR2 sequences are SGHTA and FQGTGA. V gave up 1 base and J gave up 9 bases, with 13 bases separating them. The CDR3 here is CASSLSGSGGEQFF. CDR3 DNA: TGTGCCAGCAGCTTAAGCGGGTCTGGGGGTGAGCAGTTCTTC.

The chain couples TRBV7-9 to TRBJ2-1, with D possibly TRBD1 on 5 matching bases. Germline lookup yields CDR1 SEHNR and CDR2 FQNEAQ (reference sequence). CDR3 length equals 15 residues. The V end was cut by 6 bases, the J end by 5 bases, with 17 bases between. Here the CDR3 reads CASRPRKGPDNEQFF. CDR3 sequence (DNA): TGTGCCAGCAGGCCGAGGAAGGGGCCCGACAATGAGCAGTTCTTC. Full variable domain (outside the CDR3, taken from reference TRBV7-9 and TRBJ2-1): DTGVSQNPRHKITKRGQNVTFRCDPISEHNRLYWYRQTLGQGPEFLTYFQNEAQLEKSRLLSDRFSAERPKGSFSTLEIQRTEQGDSAMYLCASRPRKGPDNEQFFGPGTRLTVL.

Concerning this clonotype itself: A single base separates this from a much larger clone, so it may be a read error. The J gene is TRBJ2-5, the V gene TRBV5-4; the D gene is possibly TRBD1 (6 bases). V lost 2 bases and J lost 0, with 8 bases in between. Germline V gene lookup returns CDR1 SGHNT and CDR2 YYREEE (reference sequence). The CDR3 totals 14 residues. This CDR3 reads CASSFNRDQETQYF. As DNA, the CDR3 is TGTGCCAGCAGCTTTAACAGGGACCAAGAGACCCAGTACTTC.

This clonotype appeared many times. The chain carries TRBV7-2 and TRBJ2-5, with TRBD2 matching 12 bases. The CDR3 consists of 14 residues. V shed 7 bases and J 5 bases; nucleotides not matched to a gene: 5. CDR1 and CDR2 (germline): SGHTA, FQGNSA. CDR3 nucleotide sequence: TGTGCCAGCACTAGCGGGGGGGCCGGGGAGACCCAGTACTTC. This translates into CASTSGGAGETQYF.

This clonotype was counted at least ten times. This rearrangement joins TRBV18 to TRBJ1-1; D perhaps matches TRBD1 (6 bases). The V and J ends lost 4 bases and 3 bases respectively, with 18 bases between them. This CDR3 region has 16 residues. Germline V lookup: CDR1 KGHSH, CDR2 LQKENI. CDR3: CASSRSAGGDYTEAFF. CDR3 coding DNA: TGTGCCAGCTCACGCTCGGCGGGGGGCGATTACACTGAAGCTTTCTTT.

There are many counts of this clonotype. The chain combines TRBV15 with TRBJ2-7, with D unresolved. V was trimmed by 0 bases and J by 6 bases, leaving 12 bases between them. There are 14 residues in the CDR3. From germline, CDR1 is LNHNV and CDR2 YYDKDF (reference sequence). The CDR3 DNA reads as TGTGCCACCAGCAGAGACCCTGGTTTGGCCGAGCAGTACTTC. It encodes CATSRDPGLAEQYF.

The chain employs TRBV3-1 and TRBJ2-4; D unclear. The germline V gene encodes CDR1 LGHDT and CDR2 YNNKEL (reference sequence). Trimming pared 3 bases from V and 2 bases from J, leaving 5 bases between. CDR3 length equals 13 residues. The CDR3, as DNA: TGTGCCAGCAGCCAGAACACCAAAAACATTCAGTACTTC. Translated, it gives CASSQNTKNIQYF.

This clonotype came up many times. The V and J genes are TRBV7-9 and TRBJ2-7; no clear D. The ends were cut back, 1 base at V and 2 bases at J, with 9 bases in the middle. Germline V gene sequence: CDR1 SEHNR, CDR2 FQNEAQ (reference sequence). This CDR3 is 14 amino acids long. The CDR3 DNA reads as TGTGCCAGCAGCTTAGTGGGTCAGCCCTACGAGCAGTACTTC. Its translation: CASSLVGQPYEQYF.

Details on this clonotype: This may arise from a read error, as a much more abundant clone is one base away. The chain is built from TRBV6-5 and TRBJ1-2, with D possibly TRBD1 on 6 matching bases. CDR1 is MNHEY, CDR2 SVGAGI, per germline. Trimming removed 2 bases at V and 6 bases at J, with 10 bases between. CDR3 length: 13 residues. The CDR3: CASSYRGTNGYTF. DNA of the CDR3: TGTGCCAGCAGTTACAGGGGGACCAATGGCTACACCTTC.